A selection of T cell receptor beta chains follows, all from one sample in a study of sequential checkpoint blockade in melanoma. TCRdb's copy holds only in-frame clones and misses some; the assay was immunoSEQ multiplex PCR. The sample lists about 9,100 clones, approximately 72% seen once, with roughly 20% in the top ten. The material sequenced was CD8+ T cells sorted from blood (inferred from file names), taken from a patient given nivolumab and ipilimumab in sequence. The source of these receptors is a human donor with melanoma. Both conserved end residues are part of each CDR3. Each record gives: clone size, V gene, J gene, D gene, CDR3 DNA, CDR3 protein. The D gene is left open where the match is weak. Not all rows give a size; the values are once, few, many and, for expanded clones, a class.

NA	TRBV10-3	TRBJ1-1	NA	TGTGCCATCACCGGACGGGAGAACACTGAAGCTTTCTTT	CAITGRENTEAFF
NA	TRBV4-1	TRBJ1-1	NA	TGCGCCAGCAGCCAGGCCTCCGGAGACCGAGCCCAGAGAACTGAAGCTTTCTTT	CASSQASGDRAQRTEAFF
once	TRBV7-9	TRBJ2-2	NA	TGTGCCAGCAGCCGACGACTAGAGGGAGGGGAGCTGTTTTTT	CASSRRLEGGELFF
few	TRBV23-1	TRBJ1-4	NA	TGCGCCAGCAGTCAATCAGCCGCTCTCCCATGGGAAAAACTGTTTTTT	CASSQSAALPWEKLFF
NA	TRBV6-1	TRBJ2-1	NA	TGTGCCAGCAGTGAAGACGGGACATTCTACAATGAGCAGTTCTTC	CASSEDGTFYNEQFF
once	TRBV7-9	TRBJ2-3	TRBD1	TGTGCCAGCAGCCCCCGGACAGGAGATACGCAGTATTTT	CASSPRTGDTQYF
NA	TRBV4-3	TRBJ1-4	NA	TGCGCCAGCAGCCCCGGGAGTGCAACTAATGAAAAACTGTTTTTT	CASSPGSATNEKLFF
NA	TRBV9	TRBJ1-2	NA	TGTGCCAGCAGCCCGAGGGTGGAGGGCTACACCTTC	CASSPRVEGYTF
NA	TRBV6-5	TRBJ1-2	NA	TGTGCCAGCAGTTACTCGCAGGGCTCGGGTGGCTACACCTTC	CASSYSQGSGGYTF
NA	TRBV27	TRBJ2-1	TRBD2	TGTGCCAGCAGTTACCCGGGACTAGCGGGGGGGCTCAATGAGCAGTTCTTC	CASSYPGLAGGLNEQFF
NA	TRBV4-1	TRBJ2-5	TRBD1	TGCGCCAGCAGCCAAGAAGAAGACAGGGGACTTCAAGAGACCCAGTACTTC	CASSQEEDRGLQETQYF
NA	TRBV10-2	TRBJ2-5	TRBD2	TGCGCCAGCTCGGGAGGGGCAGAAAGTGAGACCCAGTACTTC	CASSGGAESETQYF
few	TRBV10-3	TRBJ1-5	NA	TGTGCCATCAGCGAGCAGGGGACTCAGCCCCAGCATTTT	CAISEQGTQPQHF
NA	TRBV6-1	TRBJ2-7	NA	TGTGCCAGCAGTGCCTTACTCTCGGGCGAGCAGTACTTC	CASSALLSGEQYF
NA	TRBV28	TRBJ2-7	TRBD2	TGTGCCAGCAGTCAGATAGCGGGAGGGTACGAGCAGTACTTC	CASSQIAGGYEQYF
few	TRBV5-3	TRBJ1-2	TRBD1	TGTGCCAGAAGCCGAAACCGGGACAGGGGCTATGGCTACACCTTC	CARSRNRDRGYGYTF
NA	TRBV19	TRBJ1-2	TRBD1	TGTGCCAGTAATGACAGGGGGCCCTATGGCTACACCTTC	CASNDRGPYGYTF
once	TRBV6-5	TRBJ2-7	NA	TGTGCCAGCAGTTCAGGCCCCCTCTACGAGCAGTACTTC	CASSSGPLYEQYF
NA	TRBV19	TRBJ2-1	TRBD1	TGTGCCAGTAGCTGGGGTCGAGACAGGGTTATCAATGAGCAGTTCTTC	CASSWGRDRVINEQFF
NA	TRBV4-3	TRBJ2-1	NA	TGCGCCAGCAGCCAAGATTTAGGAGCGGAGTACAATGAGCAGTTCTTC	CASSQDLGAEYNEQFF
NA	TRBV27	TRBJ2-1	NA	TGTGCCAGCAGTTGGGGCTCATCCTACAATGAGCAGTTCTTC	CASSWGSSYNEQFF
NA	TRBV12-5	TRBJ2-5	NA	TGTGCTAGTGGTTTGGCGGAAGCGGGCGAGACCCAGTACTTC	CASGLAEAGETQYF
NA	TRBV6-5	TRBJ1-4	TRBD1	TGTGCCAGCAGTTTCCGGACAGGGGGGAATGAAAAACTGTTTTTT	CASSFRTGGNEKLFF
NA	TRBV28	TRBJ1-2	NA	TGTGCCAGCAGGGACCCTGACAGACCTAACTATGGCTACACCTTC	CASRDPDRPNYGYTF
NA	TRBV11-1	TRBJ2-1	TRBD2	TGTGCCAGCAGCTTTAGCGGGGGGGATTACAATGAGCAGTTCTTC	CASSFSGGDYNEQFF
NA	TRBV6-4	TRBJ2-3	TRBD2	TGTGCCAGCAGTGACCTAGCGGGGGCCACAGATACGCAGTATTTT	CASSDLAGATDTQYF
NA	TRBV10-3	TRBJ2-7	NA	TGTGCCATCAAGCCTGGCGGGATGTCCTACGAGCAGTACTTC	CAIKPGGMSYEQYF
NA	TRBV19	TRBJ2-1	TRBD2	TGTGCCAGTAGTAGCGGGGGGGACTACAATGAGCAGTTCTTC	CASSSGGDYNEQFF
NA	TRBV4-3	TRBJ1-2	NA	TGCGCCAGCAGCCCCCGAGGGAGAGCCGGAATCTATGGCTACACCTTC	CASSPRGRAGIYGYTF
few	TRBV4-1	TRBJ2-1	TRBD2	TGCGCCAGCAGCCAAGTAGCGGGAGCTCTCTACAATGAGCAGTTCTTC	CASSQVAGALYNEQFF
NA	TRBV7-2	TRBJ2-3	TRBD2	TGTGCCAGCAGCTTAGTACTAGCGGGAGGAGGTGATACGCAGTATTTT	CASSLVLAGGGDTQYF
NA	TRBV5-1	TRBJ1-6	TRBD1	TGCGCCAGCAGCTTGGGGAAGGGCAGGGGGAATTCACCCCTCCACTTT	CASSLGKGRGNSPLHF
NA	TRBV4-1	TRBJ1-2	NA	TGCGCCAGCAGCCCCCGAGGGAGAGCCGGAATCTATGGCTACACCTTC	CASSPRGRAGIYGYTF